This T cell receptor (beta chain) was recovered during a study of identical twins. As regards this clonotype: Its antigen is as yet unknown. The conserved final phenylalanine or tryptophan is absent from the CDR3, which likely points to a read error.

In TCRdb, the 5' RACE reads were re-called with MiXCR into one record per CDR3 protein. The profile shows 1.5 million to 2 million distinct CDR3 sequences, roughly 35% of them singletons. Study-level findings and limits: The abundant beta clonotypes from cord blood had fewer insertions, and memory repertoires had none of this. Invariant cells of the MAIT and iNKT types might have partly distorted the zero-insertion analyses.

This TCR derives from a newborn girl in good health. Sequenced input: cord blood.

CDR3 bases: TGTGCCAGCAGGTCCGACACTGAAGCTTTCTAT. This translates into CASRSDTEAFY. V gene TRBV2 combines with J gene TRBJ1-1; unclear D gene. The CDR3 runs to 11 residues. Germline V lookup: CDR1 SNHLY, CDR2 FYNNEI. Trimming removed 6 bases at V and 3 bases at J, with 5 bases between.